This TCR beta chain was captured in a study of T cells in Graves' hyperthyroidism and ophthalmopathy (dated by TCRdb to between 2019 and 2020). Notes on the research overall: Peripheral blood samples were taken at the time of initial diagnosis, prior to any treatment. To identify distinguishing TCR V-J signatures, a discovery cohort of around 100 patients was used, comprising 43 with Graves' ophthalmopathy and about 59 with stable Graves' hyperthyroidism. Whether ophthalmopathy could be predicted prospectively was tested in an independent validation cohort made up of about 18 hyperthyroidism patients plus 17 patients who later progressed to ophthalmopathy. For training and testing, the roughly 93 patients in the discovery cohort were randomly divided in a 7:3 ratio. Thyroid tissue and blood T-cell repertoires from roughly 6 Graves' hyperthyroidism patients were also compared in the study. After sampling, hyperthyroidism patients received methimazole starting at 30 mg daily, and ophthalmopathy patients received high-dose intravenous methylprednisolone. The paper describes TCR Vbeta CDR3 sequencing of roughly 130 peripheral blood samples, made up of approximately 40 ophthalmopathy patients, 70 to 75 hyperthyroidism patients and 17 progressor patients.

Study-wide conclusions, independent of this receptor: Sample size was not statistically predetermined, and blinding of investigators to group allocation was not performed. Ophthalmopathy was separated from stable hyperthyroidism by a 13 V-J signature model, with 85% to 90% sensitivity and 81% to 83% specificity obtained in cross-validation and 80%/75% obtained in testing. Blood samples also contained most of the expanded thyroid clonotypes (frequency above 0.001), which suggests that blood repertoires may reflect thyroid immune responses. During validation, the model predicted progression to ophthalmopathy a median of around six months ahead of onset, with approximately 70% sensitivity and more than 72% specificity.

This clonotype was counted at least ten times. It lacks a known antigen. No much larger clone is present one base from it, and per-base qualities are unavailable. A distance of 10 bases separates the germline ends of V and J, which lose 0 bases and 3 bases respectively. CDR1 SGHTA and CDR2 FQGNSA were looked up in the germline V gene. Inclusive of the bounding cysteine and phenylalanine, the CDR3 is 15 residues long. The kept DNA is CDR3 alone, 45 bases in frame from the first base. In the ophthalmopathy patients, disease was moderately to severely active, with a Clinical Activity Score of 3 or more, a NOSPECS grade of 4 or more, and a duration of less than 3 months. Patients with uncontrolled infections, other autoimmune diseases, pregnancy or lactation were excluded. Diagnoses were based on clinical symptoms, serum thyroxine and TRAb, thyroid ultrasound and orbital computed tomography. Ficoll-Paque density gradient centrifugation was used to isolate PBMCs from around 9.1 ml of fresh peripheral blood. Total RNA was extracted with Trizol reagent, and quality was checked on an Agilent 2100 Bioanalyzer.

The TCR beta CDR3 regions were amplified from the RNA transcripts. The first round of RT-PCR for the TCR CDR3 was performed with the HTBI primer set and the Qiagen OneStep RT-PCR kit. The libraries were constructed in a second round of multiplex PCR and then size-selected and purified. Sequencing of the libraries was done on an Illumina HiSeq2000 using paired-end 100 bp reads. The paper's data handling went like this. SOAPnuke was used to process the raw data, with reads discarded if the reads contained adapters or uncalled bases, had a mean Phred below 15, or lacked an exact constant-primer or identifier match. High-quality paired reads were merged using COPE v1.2.5, and each unique nucleotide sequence was defined as a clonotype. MiTCR v1.1 was used to align clonotypes to the IMGT TRBV, TRBD and TRBJ reference segments. Analysis was restricted to V-J combinations with a frequency above 0.0001, which covered roughly 99% of repertoires. The TCS score was defined as the ratio of F50 (clonal expansion) to E x V (chaos), calculated using BLOSUM62-based TCRdist between CDR3 peptides within each V-J. Welch's t-statistics and random forest reduced roughly 540 V-J features to 13, which were used in a naive Bayes classifier (R e1071). Through fastp at Q25 and MiXCR, TCRdb rebuilt clones from the public reads, retaining in-frame beta chains. Duplicate CDR3 protein sequences are folded into a single record with the most common DNA and genes. TCRdb's processing, not the authors' own work, is the source of the V and J calls. This sample lists roughly 600,000 distinct CDR3 sequences; more than 12% were detected once. In total, the top ten clones hold approximately 12% of the sample.

Sequencing was performed on blood. The clonotype was recovered from a woman in her 50s with Graves' ophthalmopathy. The V and J segments used are TRBV7-2 and TRBJ2-3; possibly the D gene is TRBD2, per 6 matching bases. The CDR3 here reads CASSLASGGTDTQYF. The DNA sequence is given as TGTGCCAGCAGCTTAGCGTCCGGGGGTACAGATACGCAGTATTTT.